Given below is one T cell receptor beta chain in context. The sample is drawn from a study of technical replicates of blood from several donors. Sequenced by immunoSEQ multiplex PCR; TCRdb stores in-frame clones only, minus some. The repertoire holds tens of thousands of clones, over 85% seen once, with around 0.25% in the top ten. The CDR3 is 15 amino acids. The germline CDR1 and CDR2 sequences are MGHRA and YSYEKL. Trimming shortened V by 1 base and J by 4 bases, and 13 bases separated the two germline ends. The chain uses TRBV4-1 and TRBJ1-1, with a tentative D call TRBD1 (5 bases). Sequencing was done on a sample of T cells isolated from PBMCs. The TCR was taken from a human donor in good health. The CDR3 DNA is TGCGCCAGCAGCCAAGGTCTTCAGGGTGGCACTGAAGCTTTCTTT. Its translation is CASSQGLQGGTEAFF.